This T cell receptor beta chain was sequenced during a study of beta chain features in type 1 diabetes. Study-level findings and limits: Any role of HLA type in TCRB rearrangement remained unresolved here. In all four CD4+ subsets, TCRB CDR3 length was significantly, moderately reduced in type 1 diabetes.

Reverse transcription of all isolated RNA meant that expressed TCRB transcripts were sequenced. Clones were read by immunoSEQ multiplex PCR, and TCRdb kept only the in-frame ones, dropping some. The table has some 290,000 clones, around an eighth seen once; the top ten hold 0.017%. CDR1 and CDR2 (germline): LGHNA, YSLEER. The CDR3 contains 14 residues. Germline trimming cut 5 bases from V and 9 bases from J; bases unmatched to any gene: 9. Note on this clone: Antigen specificity is unknown.

Only one heparinised blood draw was taken per donor, and its volume averaged approximately 0.11 L. The chain recombines TRBV4-3 with TRBJ1-4, with 7 bases fitting TRBD1. The receptor was derived from a man aged 25 to 40 with type 1 diabetes. Sequenced: naive CD4+ T cells from blood. This chain's CDR3 is CASSEGDSRKKLFF. DNA for the CDR3: TGCGCCAGCAGCGAGGGGGACAGTCGGAAAAAACTGTTTTTT.